This T cell receptor beta chain derives from a study of identifying expanded T cells in peripheral blood. Profiling relied on immunoSEQ multiplex PCR, and the TCRdb table lists in-frame clones only, not all of them. The table lists roughly 78,000 clones, 75% to 90% of them singletons, with over 2.5% in the top ten. The CDR3 length is 14 residues. Germline CDR1 MNHEY, CDR2 SMNVEV (reference sequence). Trimming removed 2 bases from V and 2 bases from J, with 7 bases in between. The chain links TRBV27 to TRBJ2-1; the D call may be TRBD1 or TRBD2 (6 bases each). This clonotype was obtained from a person between 18 and 75 years old in good health. The specimen was blood. CDR3 amino acids: CASSLGGPYNEQFF. The CDR3 nucleotides read TGTGCCAGCAGTTTAGGGGGGCCCTACAATGAGCAGTTCTTC.